A selection of T cell receptor beta chains follows, all from one sample in a study of blood T cell repertoires in COVID-19. The method was immunoSEQ multiplex PCR; TCRdb's version includes in-frame clones alone and lacks a portion of them. The sample yields some 250,000 clones, 80% to 90% seen once. The sequenced sample consisted of peripheral blood. These receptor sequences come from a woman of 80 years or more with COVID-19, enrolled during active disease. Each CDR3 is given with its conserved first and last residue. The order of the fields is CDR3 length, V gene, CDR3 protein.

length: 14; V: TRBV19; CDR3: CASGVGGSSDTQYF
length: 14; V: TRBV5-1; CDR3: CASSLDAGTETQYF
length: 11; V: TRBV30; CDR3: CAWNRDGGYTF
length: 14; V: TRBV6-6; CDR3: CASSWRGRGTEAFF
length: 15; V: TRBV30; CDR3: CAWSVGVEPGNTIYF
length: 15; V: TRBV6-5; CDR3: CASSYPSAGDDGYTF
length: 15; V: TRBV28; CDR3: CASSLRDREWEGYTF
length: 15; V: TRBV27; CDR3: CASSPQGARNYGYTF
length: 15; V: TRBV6-5; CDR3: CASSYTQAANYGYTF
length: 13; V: TRBV30; CDR3: CACWEGQSKTQYF
length: 12; V: TRBV2; CDR3: CASGRERQPQHF
length: 13; V: TRBV28; CDR3: CASSSLWNTEAFF
length: 15; V: TRBV19; CDR3: CASNRASGDTGELFF
length: 14; V: TRBV30; CDR3: CAWGQGESNQPQHF
length: 15; V: TRBV18; CDR3: CASSHLGGNTGELFF
length: 15; V: TRBV6-5; CDR3: CASSYLLKDSYGYTF
length: 13; V: TRBV30; CDR3: CAWSPPQNTEAFF
length: 16; V: TRBV30; CDR3: CAWSAGKTGSNQPQHF
length: 12; V: TRBV12-3/TRBV12-4; CDR3: CASSSSGYGYTF
length: 14; V: TRBV3-1/TRBV3-2; CDR3: CASSPRRMATEAFF
length: 16; V: TRBV6-2/TRBV6-3; CDR3: CASSYGTSGDYNEQFF
length: 15; V: TRBV5-1; CDR3: CASSPGQGVNTEAFF
length: 13; V: TRBV25-1; CDR3: CATTHSAKNIQYF
length: 16; V: TRBV7-9; CDR3: CASSPQGALMFEKLFF
length: 13; V: TRBV19; CDR3: CASTTRINQPQHF
length: 13; V: TRBV10-3; CDR3: CAISIDGDQPQHF
length: 13; V: TRBV28; CDR3: CASSRKDRGGYTF
length: 14; V: TRBV24-1; CDR3: CATSDRFENSPLHF
length: 17; V: TRBV5-1; CDR3: CASSLGTGGATNEKLFF
length: 15; V: TRBV30; CDR3: CAWSGSGGSGEKLFF
length: 14; V: TRBV6-2/TRBV6-3; CDR3: CASRPTGAPGELFF
length: 16; V: TRBV15; CDR3: CATSTSGSGRFDEQFF
length: 15; V: TRBV18; CDR3: CASSRLAGELDEQFF
length: 16; V: TRBV15; CDR3: CATSGTSGKGYNEQFF
length: 14; V: TRBV19; CDR3: CASSRSGRYYEQYF
length: 12; V: TRBV28; CDR3: CASSFSGYGYTF
length: 12; V: TRBV20-1; CDR3: CSASGTGNEAFF
length: 15; V: TRBV7-9; CDR3: CASSAGDSTGNTIYF
length: 17; V: TRBV5-1; CDR3: CASSSQRDSLNTGELFF
length: 13; V: TRBV5-1; CDR3: CASSYTGQSEAFF
length: 17; V: TRBV19; CDR3: CASSIGGQTTRAQPQHF
length: 13; V: TRBV4-1; CDR3: CASSQNRAYEQYF
length: 15; V: TRBV5-1; CDR3: CASSLQGDSNQPQHF
length: 15; V: TRBV28; CDR3: CASSQGGSSTDTQYF
length: 13; V: TRBV5-1; CDR3: CASSLASGQPQHF
length: 13; V: TRBV28; CDR3: CASSSGTPYGYTF
length: 14; V: TRBV29-1; CDR3: CSVSSGGDNSPLHF
length: 15; V: TRBV19; CDR3: CATLSGTRRGFEAFF
length: 16; V: TRBV30; CDR3: CAWSTGTGYGNQPQHF
length: 13; V: TRBV19; CDR3: CASMAGGRYEQYF
length: 12; V: TRBV18; CDR3: CASSPSYEKLFF
length: 15; V: TRBV10-3; CDR3: CAISESSLIGNTIYF
length: 16; V: TRBV5-1; CDR3: CASSLESGTANYGYTF
length: 14; V: TRBV5-8; CDR3: CASSFSGFNYGYTF
length: 14; V: TRBV3-1/TRBV3-2; CDR3: CASSGGKGDQPQHF
length: 14; V: TRBV27; CDR3: CASSPVGREKKLFF
length: 14; V: TRBV11-2; CDR3: CASSLNSGRETQYF
length: 15; V: TRBV3-1/TRBV3-2; CDR3: CASSQGHRADTGYTF